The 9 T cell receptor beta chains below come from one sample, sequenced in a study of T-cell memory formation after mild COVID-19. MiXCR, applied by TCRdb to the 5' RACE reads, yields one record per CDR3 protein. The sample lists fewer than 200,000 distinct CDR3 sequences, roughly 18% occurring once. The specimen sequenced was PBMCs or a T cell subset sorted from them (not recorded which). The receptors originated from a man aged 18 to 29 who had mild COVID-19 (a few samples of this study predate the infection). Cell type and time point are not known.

CDR3 nucleotides: TGCAGCGTTGGTTTTGGACAGGCAGCCTATGGCTACACCTTC. Protein product: CSVGFGQAAYGYTF. This chain connects TRBV29-1 to TRBJ1-2, with 7 bases fitting TRBD1. V shed 4 bases and J 4 bases; nucleotides not matched to a gene: 9. Germline CDR1 is SQVTM and CDR2 is ANQGSEA. This CDR3 contains 14 residues.

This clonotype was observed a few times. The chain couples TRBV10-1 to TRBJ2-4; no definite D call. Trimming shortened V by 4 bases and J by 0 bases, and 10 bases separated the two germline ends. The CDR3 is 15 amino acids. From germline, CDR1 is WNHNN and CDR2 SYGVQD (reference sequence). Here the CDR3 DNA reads TGCGCCAGCAGTGTCAAAGATCGAGCCAAAAACATTCAGTACTTC. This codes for CASSVKDRAKNIQYF.

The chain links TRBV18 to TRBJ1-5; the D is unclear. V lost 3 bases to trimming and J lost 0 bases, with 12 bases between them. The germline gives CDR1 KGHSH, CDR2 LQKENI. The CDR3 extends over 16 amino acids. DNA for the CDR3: TGTGCCAGCTCACCTCAACCGGCGGTTAGCAATCAGCCCCAGCATTTT. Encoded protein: CASSPQPAVSNQPQHF.

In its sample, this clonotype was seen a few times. CDR3 loop: CASSFGDSRTEAFF. DNA for the CDR3: TGTGCCAGCAGCTTTGGGGACAGTCGCACTGAAGCTTTCTTT. The chain combines TRBV7-2 with TRBJ1-1, with TRBD1 identical over 7 bases. Unmatched junction bases numbered 5, after V lost 3 bases and J lost 4 bases. The CDR3 is made up of 14 amino acids. CDR1 and CDR2 from the germline V gene are SGHTA and FQGNSA.

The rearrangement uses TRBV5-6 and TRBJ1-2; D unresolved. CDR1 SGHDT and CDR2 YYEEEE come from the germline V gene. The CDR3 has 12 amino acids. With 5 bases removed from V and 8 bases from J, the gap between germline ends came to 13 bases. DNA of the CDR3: TGTGCCAGCAGTCGGCCTATCTGGGGCTACACCTTC. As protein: CASSRPIWGYTF.

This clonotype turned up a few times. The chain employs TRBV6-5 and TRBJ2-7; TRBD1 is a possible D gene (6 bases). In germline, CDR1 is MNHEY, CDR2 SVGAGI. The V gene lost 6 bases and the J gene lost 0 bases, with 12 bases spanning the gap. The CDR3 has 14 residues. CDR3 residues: CASSETGPSYEQYF. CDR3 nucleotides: TGTGCCAGCAGCGAGACAGGTCCCTCCTACGAGCAGTACTTC.

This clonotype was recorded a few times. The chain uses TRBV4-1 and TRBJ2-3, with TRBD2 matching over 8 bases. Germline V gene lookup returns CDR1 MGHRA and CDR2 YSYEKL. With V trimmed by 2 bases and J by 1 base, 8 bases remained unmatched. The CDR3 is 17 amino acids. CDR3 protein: CASSQPILRGGTDTQYF. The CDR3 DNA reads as TGCGCCAGCAGCCAACCGATCTTGCGGGGGGGCACAGATACGCAGTATTTT.

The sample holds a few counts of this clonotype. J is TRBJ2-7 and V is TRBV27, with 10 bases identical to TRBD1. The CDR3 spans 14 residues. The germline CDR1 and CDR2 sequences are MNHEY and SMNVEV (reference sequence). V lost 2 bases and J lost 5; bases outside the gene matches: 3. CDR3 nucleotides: TGTGCCAGCAGTTTACTCGGGACAGGGGACGAGCAGTACTTC. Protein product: CASSLLGTGDEQYF.

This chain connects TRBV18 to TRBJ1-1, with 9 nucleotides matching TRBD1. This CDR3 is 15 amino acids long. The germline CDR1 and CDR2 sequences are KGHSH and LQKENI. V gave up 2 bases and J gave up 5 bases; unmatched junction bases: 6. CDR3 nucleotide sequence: TGTGCCAGCTCACCAACCACAGACAGGGGGACTGAAGCTTTCTTT. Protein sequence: CASSPTTDRGTEAFF.